In its sample, the clone carrying this T cell receptor (beta chain) was seen a few times. This entry comes from a study of identical twins. cDNA molecules carried unique molecular identifiers, and template switching added a universal primer site. TCRdb fed the 5' RACE reads into MiXCR, producing one record per CDR3 protein. The profile covers approximately 1.8 million distinct CDR3 sequences, with around 29% appearing a single time and about 0.27% taken by the ten largest. CDR3 length equals 12 residues. Germline CDR1 and CDR2: LGHDT and YNNKEL (reference sequence). The V end was cut by 4 bases, the J end by 7 bases, with 10 bases between.

V gene TRBV3-1 combines with J gene TRBJ1-1; D is unresolved. This TCR was recovered from a newborn girl in good health. Sequencing was carried out using cord blood. The CDR3 region has the DNA TGTGCCAGCAGCCCTTTGGCGGGTGAAGCTTTCTTT. Its protein product is CASSPLAGEAFF.